This TCR beta chain was sequenced during a study of shared clonotypes between healthy human individuals. The data were produced by immunoSEQ multiplex PCR, yet TCRdb's version contains in-frame clones alone and is incomplete. The table has around 200,000 clones, approximately 62% seen once; the top ten hold over 9.5%. V dropped 5 bases and J dropped 1; count of bases not matched to a gene: 6. This CDR3 comprises 16 residues. Germline values: CDR1 SGHTA, CDR2 FQGNSA. The gene calls are TRBV7-2 and TRBJ2-5; 11 bases agree with TRBD2. This TCR was sampled from a man between 25 and 39 years old in good health. What was sequenced was memory CD4+ T cells sorted from blood. Subset defined: CD45RA-negative fraction. The CDR3 spells CASSLGLAGVQETQYF. The CDR3 DNA sequence: TGTGCCAGCAGCCTCGGACTAGCGGGTGTCCAAGAGACCCAGTACTTC. Variable domain in full (rest from reference TRBV7-2 and TRBJ2-5): GAGVSQSPSNKVTEKGKDVELRCDPISGHTALYWYRQSLGQGLEFLIYFQGNSAPDKSGLPSDRFSAERTGGSVSTLTIQRTQQEDSAVYLCASSLGLAGVQETQYFGPGTRLLVL.